Listed below are T cell receptor beta chains from one sample, sequenced in a study of T cells in tumors after PD-1 blockade. Profiling relied on immunoSEQ multiplex PCR, and the TCRdb table lists in-frame clones only, not all of them. The sample contains tens of thousands of clones, approximately 79% of which appear only once. The sample consisted of PBMCs, taken after anti-PD-1 treatment. These receptors all stem from a human donor with basal cell carcinoma. Both conserved end residues are part of each CDR3. Each record gives: V gene, D gene, J gene, clone size, CDR3 DNA, CDR3 protein. The D gene is left open where the match is weak. The size of a clone is reported for some rows only, either as once, few or many, or as a class for expanded clones.

>TRBV6-4|.|TRBJ2-3|.
TGTGCCAGCAGTGACCTGGGACAATCCAACACAGATACGCAGTATTTT
CASSDLGQSNTDTQYF
>TRBV29-1|.|TRBJ1-1|few
TGCAGCGTTGAAGATCTCGCTGGGAGGGCGGGTGACACTGAAGCTTTCTTT
CSVEDLAGRAGDTEAFF
>TRBV3-1/TRBV3-2|.|TRBJ2-5|.
TGTGCCAGCAGCCGAAAAGGGGTGGGAGAGACCCAGTACTTC
CASSRKGVGETQYF
>TRBV7-9|.|TRBJ1-3|.
TGTGCCAGCAGCTTAGACGGGGGAGACACCATATATTTT
CASSLDGGDTIYF
>TRBV18|TRBD1|TRBJ2-1|.
TGTGCCAGCTCACCTCAGGGGGATGAGCAGTTCTTC
CASSPQGDEQFF
>TRBV4-1|.|TRBJ2-3|once
TGCGCCAGCAGCCAAGACTGGGATACGCAGTATTTT
CASSQDWDTQYF
>TRBV6-2/TRBV6-3|.|TRBJ1-1|.
TGTGCCAGCAGTTACCAGGTTAAATCGAACACTGAAGCTTTCTTT
CASSYQVKSNTEAFF
>TRBV3-1/TRBV3-2|.|TRBJ2-7|.
TGTGCCAGCAGCCAAGAGCCGGGGGAGCAGTACTTC
CASSQEPGEQYF
>TRBV5-8|TRBD1|TRBJ2-2|.
TGTGCCAGCAGCTCTGGACAGGGTGGAACCGGGGAGCTGTTTTTT
CASSSGQGGTGELFF
>TRBV7-2|.|TRBJ1-1|.
TGTGCCAGCAGCTTAGAGGGGACACCGAACACTGAAGCTTTCTTT
CASSLEGTPNTEAFF
>TRBV19|.|TRBJ1-6|.
TGTGCCAGTAGTATAAGCCACGATTCACCCCTCCACTTT
CASSISHDSPLHF